This paragraph covers one T cell receptor beta chain sequence. This clonotype was counted a few times. What this receptor recognizes is not known. Base qualities are not at hand, and no much larger clone is one base apart. The CDR3 contains 13 residues, cysteine and phenylalanine counted. Of the read, only the CDR3 DNA is kept; its 39 bases are in frame from base 1. For CDR1 and CDR2, the germline V gene lists SGDLS and YYNGEE. V is reduced by 0 bases and J by 12 bases, leaving a spacing of 14 bases between them. The sample belongs to a study of T cell repertoires in cytomegalovirus infection (dated by TCRdb to the late 2010s). Background on the whole study: Because public TCR beta signatures pointed to carriage of CMV infection together with the matching HLA type, the HLA type of each donor mattered for the analysis.

Sequencing took place on an Illumina HiSeq 1500. Using fastp at Q25 and MiXCR, TCRdb reprocessed the public reads and kept productive beta chains. When rows share a CDR3 protein, they turn into one entry using the most common DNA and genes. Within this sample are roughly 150,000 distinct CDR3 sequences, with 17% of them counted one time only. The ten largest clones add up to around 19% of the sample. General conclusions and limits of the study: Carriers of CMV infection plus the relevant HLA type were discriminated by the cumulative frequency of public TCR beta family members in the study cohort and in an independent approximately 340-donor cohort. The ex vivo response was dominated by HLA-C-restricted CMV-specific TCR beta clonotypes, which also provided the single most frequent clonotype in two of eight donors.

This receptor was taken from a human donor in good health (CMV status not recorded). Some clones in this sample may be carry-over from other donors' samples. The specimen sequenced was CD8+ T cells from PBMCs. The rearrangement joined TRBV9 to TRBJ2-3, and perhaps TRBD1 as D gene, on 6 matching bases. The CDR3 in this case is CASSVGGQPKQYF. The DNA sequence is TGTGCCAGCAGCGTAGGGGGACAACCGAAACAGTATTTT.